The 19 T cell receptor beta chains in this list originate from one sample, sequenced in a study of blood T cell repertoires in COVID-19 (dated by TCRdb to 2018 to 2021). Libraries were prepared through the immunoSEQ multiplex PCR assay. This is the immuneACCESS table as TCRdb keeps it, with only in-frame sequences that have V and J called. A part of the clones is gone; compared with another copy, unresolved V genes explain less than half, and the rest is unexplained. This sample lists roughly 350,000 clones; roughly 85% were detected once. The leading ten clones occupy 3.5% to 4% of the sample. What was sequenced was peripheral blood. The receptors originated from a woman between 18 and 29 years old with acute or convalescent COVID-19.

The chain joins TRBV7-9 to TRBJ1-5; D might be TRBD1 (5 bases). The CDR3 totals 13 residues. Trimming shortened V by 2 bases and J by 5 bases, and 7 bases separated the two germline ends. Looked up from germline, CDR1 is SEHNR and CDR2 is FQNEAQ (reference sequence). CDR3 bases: TGTGCCAGCAGCTTATGGGGGGATCAGCCCCAGCATTTT. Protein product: CASSLWGDQPQHF.

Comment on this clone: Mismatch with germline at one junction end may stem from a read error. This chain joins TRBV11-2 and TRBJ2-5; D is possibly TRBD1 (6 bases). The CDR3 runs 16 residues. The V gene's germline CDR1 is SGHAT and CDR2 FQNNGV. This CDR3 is CASSVEGQGFWETQYF. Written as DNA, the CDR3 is TGTGCCAGCAGCGTAGAAGGGCAGGGGTTTTGGGAGACCCAGTACTTC.

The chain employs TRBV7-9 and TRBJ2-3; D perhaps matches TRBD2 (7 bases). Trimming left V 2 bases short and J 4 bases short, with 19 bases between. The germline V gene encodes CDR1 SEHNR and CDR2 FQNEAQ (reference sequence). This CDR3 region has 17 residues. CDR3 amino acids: CASSLTGWRERADTQYF. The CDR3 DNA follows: TGTGCCAGCAGCTTAACAGGGTGGCGGGAGAGGGCAGATACGCAGTATTTT.

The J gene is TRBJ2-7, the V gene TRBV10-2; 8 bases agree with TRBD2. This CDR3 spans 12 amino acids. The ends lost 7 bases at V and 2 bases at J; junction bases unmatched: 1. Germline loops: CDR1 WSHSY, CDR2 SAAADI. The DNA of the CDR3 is TGCGCCAGCACGGGAGGGGCCTACGAGCAGTACTTC. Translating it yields CASTGGAYEQYF.

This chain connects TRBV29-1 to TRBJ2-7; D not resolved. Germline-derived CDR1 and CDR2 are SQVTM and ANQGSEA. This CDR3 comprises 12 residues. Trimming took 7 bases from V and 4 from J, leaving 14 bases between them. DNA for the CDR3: TGCAGCGCCGAGGATAATCCATACGAGCAGTACTTC. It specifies CSAEDNPYEQYF.

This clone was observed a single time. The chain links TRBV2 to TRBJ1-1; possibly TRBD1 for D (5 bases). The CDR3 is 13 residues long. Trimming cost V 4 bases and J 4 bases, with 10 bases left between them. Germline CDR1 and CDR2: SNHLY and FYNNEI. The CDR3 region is CASSVKQGTEAFF. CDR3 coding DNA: TGTGCCAGCAGTGTCAAGCAGGGCACTGAAGCTTTCTTT. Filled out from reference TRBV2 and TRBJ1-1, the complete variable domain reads EPEVTQTPSHQVTQMGQEVILRCVPISNHLYFYWYRQILGQKVEFLVSFYNNEISEKSEIFDDQFSVERPDGSNFTLKIRSTKLEDSAMYFCASSVKQGTEAFFGQGTRLTVV.

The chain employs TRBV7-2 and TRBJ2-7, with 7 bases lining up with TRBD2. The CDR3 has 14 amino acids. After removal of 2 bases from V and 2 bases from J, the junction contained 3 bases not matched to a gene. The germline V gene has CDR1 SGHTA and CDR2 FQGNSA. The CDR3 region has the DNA TGTGCCAGCAGCTTACGAGGGAGGGCCTACGAGCAGTACTTC. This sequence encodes CASSLRGRAYEQYF.

CDR3 residues: CASSGQGPWAEAFF. The CDR3 bases are TGCGCCAGCAGTGGTCAGGGCCCCTGGGCTGAAGCTTTCTTT. J is TRBJ1-1 and V is TRBV10-2; D possibly corresponds to TRBD1 (5 bases). The ends were cut back, 4 bases at V and 6 bases at J, with 15 bases in the middle. The CDR3 is 14 amino acids. Germline CDR1 reads WSHSY; CDR2 reads SAAADI.

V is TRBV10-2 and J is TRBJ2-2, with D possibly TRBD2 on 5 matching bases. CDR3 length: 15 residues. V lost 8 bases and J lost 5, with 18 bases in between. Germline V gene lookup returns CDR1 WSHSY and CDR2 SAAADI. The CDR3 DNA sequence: TGCGCCAGCTGCCGCGAAGCCACGGGGACCGGGGAGCTGTTTTTT. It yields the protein CASCREATGTGELFF.

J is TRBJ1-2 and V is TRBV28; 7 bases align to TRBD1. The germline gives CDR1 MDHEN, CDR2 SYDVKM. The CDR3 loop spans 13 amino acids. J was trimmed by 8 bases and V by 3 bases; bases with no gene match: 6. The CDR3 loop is CASSFEGAWGYTF. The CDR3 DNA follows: TGTGCCAGCAGTTTTGAGGGGGCGTGGGGCTACACCTTC.

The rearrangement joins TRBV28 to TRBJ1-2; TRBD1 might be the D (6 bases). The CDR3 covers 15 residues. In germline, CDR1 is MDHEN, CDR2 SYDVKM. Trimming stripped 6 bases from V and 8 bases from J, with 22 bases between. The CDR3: CASSHGGASNGGYTF. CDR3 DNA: TGTGCCAGCAGCCACGGGGGGGCCTCGAATGGGGGCTACACCTTC.

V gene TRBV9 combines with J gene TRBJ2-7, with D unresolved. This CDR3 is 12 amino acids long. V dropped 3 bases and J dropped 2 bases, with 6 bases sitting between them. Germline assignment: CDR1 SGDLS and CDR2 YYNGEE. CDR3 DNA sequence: TGTGCCAGCAGCGCGAACACCTACGAGCAGTACTTC. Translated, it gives CASSANTYEQYF.

The chain's CDR3 is CATSRVVRQSYEQYF. The CDR3 DNA reads as TGTGCCACCAGCAGAGTGGTGAGACAGTCCTACGAGCAGTACTTC. The chain uses TRBV15 and TRBJ2-7; the D gene is possibly TRBD1 (5 bases). Trimming removed 1 base from V and 1 base from J, with 11 bases in between. Per germline, CDR1 LNHNV and CDR2 YYDKDF (reference sequence). The CDR3 runs 15 residues.

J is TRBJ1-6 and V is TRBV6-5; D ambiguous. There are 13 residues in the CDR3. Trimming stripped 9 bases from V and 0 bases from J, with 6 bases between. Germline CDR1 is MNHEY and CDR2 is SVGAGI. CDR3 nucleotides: TGTGCCAGTATCAGCTCCTATAATTCACCCCTCCACTTT. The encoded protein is CASISSYNSPLHF.

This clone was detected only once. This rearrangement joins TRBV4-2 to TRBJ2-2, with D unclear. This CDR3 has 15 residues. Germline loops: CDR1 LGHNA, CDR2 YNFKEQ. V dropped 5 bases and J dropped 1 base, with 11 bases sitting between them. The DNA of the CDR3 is TGTGCCAGCAGCAGCTTTCGCGAGAACACCGGGGAGCTGTTTTTT. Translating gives CASSSFRENTGELFF.

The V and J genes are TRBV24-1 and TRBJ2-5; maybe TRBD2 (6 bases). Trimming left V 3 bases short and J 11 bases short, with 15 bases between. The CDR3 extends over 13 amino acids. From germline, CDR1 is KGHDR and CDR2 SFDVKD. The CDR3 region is CATSDPRTTRQYF. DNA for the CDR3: TGTGCCACCAGTGATCCCCGGACTACCAGGCAGTACTTC.

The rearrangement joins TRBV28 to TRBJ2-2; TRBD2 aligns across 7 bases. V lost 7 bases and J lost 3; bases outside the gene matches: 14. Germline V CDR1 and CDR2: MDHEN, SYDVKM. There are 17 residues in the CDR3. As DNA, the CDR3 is TGTGCCAGCATTCCCCGAGGGTTAGCGGGCCACACCGGGGAGCTGTTTTTT. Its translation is CASIPRGLAGHTGELFF.

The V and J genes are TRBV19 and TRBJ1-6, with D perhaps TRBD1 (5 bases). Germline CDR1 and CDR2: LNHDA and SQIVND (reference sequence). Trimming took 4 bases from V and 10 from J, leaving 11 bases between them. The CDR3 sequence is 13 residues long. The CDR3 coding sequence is TGTGCCAGTAGTAAAGGCGGACAATCACCCCTCCACTTT. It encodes CASSKGGQSPLHF.

The DNA of the CDR3 is TGTGCCAGCAGCTTGTCCGGGACTACTTACGAGCAGTACTTC. This translates into CASSLSGTTYEQYF. The genes are TRBV5-6 and TRBJ2-7; 7 bases fit TRBD2. CDR1 SGHDT and CDR2 YYEEEE come from the germline V gene. J was trimmed by 4 bases and V by 1 base; bases with no gene match: 5. This CDR3 region has 14 residues.